This T cell receptor beta chain came from a study of vaccination and CD4 T cells after COVID-19. A note on this clonotype: Its matching antigen is unknown.

The CDR3 is 13 residues long. Per the germline V gene, CDR1 is DFQATT and CDR2 is SNEGSKA (reference sequence). V was clipped by 2 bases and J by 7 bases; unmatched bases: 4. Treatment: roughly 10-day PBMC culture with coronavirus spike peptide pools or control peptides (ViraFEST assay). Sequenced with the Oncomine TCR Beta short-read assay was DNA taken from cultured CD4+ T cells. TCRdb fed the PCR reads into MiXCR, producing one record per CDR3 protein. The sample contains roughly 15,000 distinct CDR3 sequences, 60% of which appear only once. The sequenced material came from CD4+ T cells from blood, cultured in vitro. This chain uses TRBV20-1 with TRBJ2-1; 8 nucleotides agree with TRBD1. The sequence derives from a human donor who had recovered from COVID-19. This CDR3 is CSARQGARNEQFF. CDR3 nucleotide sequence: TGCAGTGCTAGACAGGGGGCCAGGAATGAGCAGTTCTTC.